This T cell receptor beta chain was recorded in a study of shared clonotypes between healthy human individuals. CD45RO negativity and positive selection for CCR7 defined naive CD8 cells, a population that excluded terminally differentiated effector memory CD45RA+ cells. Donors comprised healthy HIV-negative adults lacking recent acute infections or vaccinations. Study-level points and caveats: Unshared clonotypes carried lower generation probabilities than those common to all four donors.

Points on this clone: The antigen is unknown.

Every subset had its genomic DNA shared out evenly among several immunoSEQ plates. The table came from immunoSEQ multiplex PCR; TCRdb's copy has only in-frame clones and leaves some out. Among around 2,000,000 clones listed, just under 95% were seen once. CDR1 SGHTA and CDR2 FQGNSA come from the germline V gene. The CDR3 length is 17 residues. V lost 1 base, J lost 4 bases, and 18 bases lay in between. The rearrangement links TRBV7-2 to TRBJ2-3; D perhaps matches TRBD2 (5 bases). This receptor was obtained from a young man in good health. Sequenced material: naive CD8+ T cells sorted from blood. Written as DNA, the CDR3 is TGTGCCAGCAGCTTAGTTTCTGGCGGAGAGGGTGCAGATACGCAGTATTTT. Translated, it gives CASSLVSGGEGADTQYF.